A selection of T cell receptor beta chains follows, all from one sample in a study of response to subunit inactivated influenza vaccine. TCRdb recomputed calls from the RT-PCR reads with MiXCR, one row per CDR3 protein. This table holds hundreds of thousands of distinct CDR3 sequences, around 15% found once. This sample comprised PBMCs from blood, obtained approximately 15 days before vaccination. Receptors originate from a man between 45 and 60 years old who received an inactivated influenza vaccine. Each CDR3 is given with its conserved first and last residue. The D gene is left open where the match is weak. Part of the rows lack a size; the others show once, few, many or a class for expanded clones.

v_gene: TRBV14; len: 14; d_gene: TRBD2; abundance: few; j_gene: TRBJ2-1; CDR3aa: CASNPGLHYNEQFF; CDR3nt: TGTGCCAGCAACCCGGGACTACACTACAATGAGCAGTTCTTC
v_gene: TRBV29-1; len: 15; d_gene: -; abundance: many; j_gene: TRBJ1-1; CDR3aa: CSVWGGAGRGTEAFF; CDR3nt: TGCAGCGTTTGGGGAGGTGCAGGGAGGGGCACTGAAGCTTTCTTT
v_gene: TRBV28; len: 13; d_gene: -; abundance: few; j_gene: TRBJ2-5; CDR3aa: CASSLRGGGTQYF; CDR3nt: TGTGCCAGCAGTTTAAGGGGGGGGGGGACCCAGTACTTC
v_gene: TRBV4-1; len: 13; d_gene: -; abundance: many; j_gene: TRBJ1-1; CDR3aa: CASSRKDLTEAFF; CDR3nt: TGCGCCAGCAGCCGGAAAGACCTGACTGAAGCTTTCTTT
v_gene: TRBV10-3; len: 15; d_gene: -; abundance: few; j_gene: TRBJ1-6; CDR3aa: CAISESNRENSPLHF; CDR3nt: TGTGCCATCAGTGAGTCGAACAGAGAAAATTCACCCCTCCACTTT
v_gene: TRBV27; len: 13; d_gene: TRBD2; abundance: few; j_gene: TRBJ2-7; CDR3aa: CASSLSGGGEQYF; CDR3nt: TGTGCCAGCAGTTTATCGGGCGGGGGCGAGCAGTACTTC
v_gene: TRBV28; len: 18; d_gene: TRBD2; abundance: -; j_gene: TRBJ2-3; CDR3aa: CASSPGLAGGRVTDTQYF; CDR3nt: TGTGCCAGCAGCCCGGGACTAGCGGGGGGGCGAGTCACAGATACGCAGTATTTT
v_gene: TRBV7-8; len: 15; d_gene: -; abundance: -; j_gene: TRBJ2-2; CDR3aa: CASSLAPANTGELFF; CDR3nt: TGTGCCAGCAGCTTAGCCCCAGCGAACACCGGGGAGCTGTTTTTT
v_gene: TRBV9; len: 15; d_gene: -; abundance: -; j_gene: TRBJ2-2; CDR3aa: CASSVTGQNTGELFF; CDR3nt: TGTGCCAGCAGCGTGACAGGACAGAACACCGGGGAGCTGTTTTTT
v_gene: TRBV2; len: 16; d_gene: TRBD2; abundance: few; j_gene: TRBJ2-7; CDR3aa: CASSYSSTSGGYEQYF; CDR3nt: TGTGCCAGCAGTTATAGTTCGACTAGCGGGGGTTACGAGCAGTACTTC
v_gene: TRBV7-9; len: 14; d_gene: -; abundance: -; j_gene: TRBJ2-1; CDR3aa: CASSRPTGNNEQFF; CDR3nt: TGTGCCAGCAGCCGACCCACAGGGAACAATGAGCAGTTCTTC
v_gene: TRBV7-2; len: 16; d_gene: -; abundance: few; j_gene: TRBJ2-2; CDR3aa: CASSSQGGRNTGELFF; CDR3nt: TGTGCCAGCAGCTCACAAGGGGGTAGGAACACCGGGGAGCTGTTTTTT
v_gene: TRBV5-1; len: 16; d_gene: -; abundance: -; j_gene: TRBJ2-6; CDR3aa: CASSLMGNTGANVLTF; CDR3nt: TGCGCCAGCAGCTTGATGGGGAATACTGGGGCCAACGTCCTGACTTTC
v_gene: TRBV10-3; len: 13; d_gene: -; abundance: -; j_gene: TRBJ2-3; CDR3aa: CAISEDYTETQYF; CDR3nt: TGTGCCATCAGTGAGGACTACACAGAAACGCAGTATTTT
v_gene: TRBV6-1; len: 14; d_gene: TRBD1; abundance: -; j_gene: TRBJ2-3; CDR3aa: CASMGTGVTDTQYF; CDR3nt: TGTGCCAGCATGGGGACAGGGGTAACAGATACGCAGTATTTT
v_gene: TRBV10-2; len: 12; d_gene: -; abundance: few; j_gene: TRBJ2-7; CDR3aa: CASSPHHYEQYF; CDR3nt: TGCGCCAGCTCCCCGCACCACTACGAGCAGTACTTC
v_gene: TRBV20-1; len: 14; d_gene: -; abundance: few; j_gene: TRBJ2-3; CDR3aa: CSAGGASLTDTQYF; CDR3nt: TGCAGTGCCGGAGGGGCTAGCCTCACAGATACGCAGTATTTT
v_gene: TRBV18; len: 19; d_gene: -; abundance: few; j_gene: TRBJ2-6; CDR3aa: CASSPIFSTRGSGANVLTF; CDR3nt: TGTGCCAGCTCACCAATTTTTTCCACTAGAGGGTCTGGGGCCAACGTCCTGACTTTC
v_gene: TRBV6-2/TRBV6-3; len: 16; d_gene: -; abundance: -; j_gene: TRBJ2-5; CDR3aa: CASRSRNRGTGETQYF; CDR3nt: TGTGCCAGCAGATCACGCAACCGGGGTACCGGAGAGACCCAGTACTTC
v_gene: TRBV20-1; len: 15; d_gene: TRBD2; abundance: few; j_gene: TRBJ2-7; CDR3aa: CSAPSPLAGVREQYF; CDR3nt: TGCAGTGCCCCATCCCCTCTAGCGGGAGTGAGGGAGCAGTACTTC
v_gene: TRBV20-1; len: 14; d_gene: TRBD1; abundance: -; j_gene: TRBJ2-7; CDR3aa: CSARVVRGLYEQYF; CDR3nt: TGCAGTGCTAGAGTGGTCAGGGGGCTCTACGAGCAGTACTTC
v_gene: TRBV12-3/TRBV12-4; len: 14; d_gene: -; abundance: -; j_gene: TRBJ2-5; CDR3aa: CASSLASEGETQYF; CDR3nt: TGTGCCAGCAGTTTAGCGTCGGAGGGGGAGACCCAGTACTTC
v_gene: TRBV25-1; len: 13; d_gene: -; abundance: -; j_gene: TRBJ2-5; CDR3aa: CASSDPIAETQYF; CDR3nt: TGTGCCAGCAGTGACCCCATCGCGGAGACCCAGTACTTC
v_gene: TRBV6-2/TRBV6-3; len: 16; d_gene: -; abundance: -; j_gene: TRBJ2-4; CDR3aa: CASSYSGRGAKNIQYF; CDR3nt: TGTGCCAGCAGTTACTCGGGTCGCGGGGCCAAAAACATTCAGTACTTC
v_gene: TRBV2; len: 15; d_gene: -; abundance: few; j_gene: TRBJ2-5; CDR3aa: CASSENAGVGETQYF; CDR3nt: TGTGCCAGCAGTGAGAATGCTGGGGTGGGGGAGACCCAGTACTTC
v_gene: TRBV12-3/TRBV12-4; len: 20; d_gene: -; abundance: few; j_gene: TRBJ2-6; CDR3aa: CASNSFPQGRGWSGANVLTF; CDR3nt: TGTGCCAGCAACTCATTCCCCCAGGGCAGGGGATGGAGCGGGGCCAACGTCCTGACTTTC
v_gene: TRBV7-7; len: 15; d_gene: TRBD2; abundance: -; j_gene: TRBJ2-2; CDR3aa: CASSISGRATGELFF; CDR3nt: TGTGCCAGCAGCATTAGCGGGAGGGCCACCGGGGAGCTGTTTTTT
v_gene: TRBV29-1; len: 15; d_gene: -; abundance: -; j_gene: TRBJ1-4; CDR3aa: CSVARFGATNEKLFF; CDR3nt: TGCAGCGTTGCCAGGTTCGGAGCAACTAATGAAAAACTGTTTTTT
v_gene: TRBV10-3; len: 14; d_gene: -; abundance: few; j_gene: TRBJ1-1; CDR3aa: CAPGSRGPGGKAFF; CDR3nt: TGTGCACCCGGAAGCCGGGGACCCGGCGGGAAAGCTTTCTTT
v_gene: TRBV19; len: 15; d_gene: TRBD1; abundance: -; j_gene: TRBJ2-3; CDR3aa: CASSMTGASTDTQYF; CDR3nt: TGTGCCAGTAGTATGACAGGGGCTAGCACAGATACGCAGTATTTT
v_gene: TRBV11-2; len: 12; d_gene: TRBD1; abundance: few; j_gene: TRBJ2-4; CDR3aa: CASSLGTGGYYF; CDR3nt: TGTGCCAGCAGCTTAGGGACAGGGGGATATTACTTC
v_gene: TRBV4-1; len: 16; d_gene: -; abundance: few; j_gene: TRBJ1-1; CDR3aa: CASSQDSGQGITEAFF; CDR3nt: TGCGCCAGCAGCCAAGATTCCGGGCAGGGGATCACTGAAGCTTTCTTT
v_gene: TRBV7-6; len: 13; d_gene: -; abundance: few; j_gene: TRBJ2-3; CDR3aa: CASSLAAEDTQYF; CDR3nt: TGTGCCAGCAGCTTAGCTGCTGAAGATACGCAGTATTTT
v_gene: TRBV4-1; len: 16; d_gene: TRBD2; abundance: few; j_gene: TRBJ2-7; CDR3aa: CASSLRGGPGGGEQYF; CDR3nt: TGCGCCAGCAGCCTCCGGGGGGGCCCGGGGGGCGGCGAGCAGTACTTC
v_gene: TRBV20-1; len: 15; d_gene: TRBD2; abundance: few; j_gene: TRBJ2-2; CDR3aa: CSATGKRDDTGELFF; CDR3nt: TGCAGTGCTACAGGGAAGCGGGATGACACCGGGGAGCTGTTTTTT
v_gene: TRBV11-2; len: 19; d_gene: TRBD1; abundance: many; j_gene: TRBJ1-6; CDR3aa: CASSPERTGASSYNSPLHF; CDR3nt: TGTGCCAGCAGCCCCGAGAGGACAGGGGCCAGCTCCTATAATTCACCCCTCCACTTT
v_gene: TRBV2; len: 11; d_gene: -; abundance: few; j_gene: TRBJ2-7; CDR3aa: CASRGLVEQYF; CDR3nt: TGTGCCAGCAGGGGACTTGTTGAGCAGTACTTC
v_gene: TRBV14; len: 14; d_gene: -; abundance: few; j_gene: TRBJ2-3; CDR3aa: CASSTTERTDTQYF; CDR3nt: TGTGCCAGCAGTACGACAGAGCGCACAGATACGCAGTATTTT
v_gene: TRBV12-3/TRBV12-4; len: 15; d_gene: -; abundance: many; j_gene: TRBJ2-1; CDR3aa: CASSRLMSSYNEQFF; CDR3nt: TGTGCCAGCAGCCGACTCATGAGCTCCTACAATGAGCAGTTCTTC
v_gene: TRBV30; len: 13; d_gene: -; abundance: few; j_gene: TRBJ2-2; CDR3aa: CAWSWGNTGELFF; CDR3nt: TGTGCCTGGAGTTGGGGGAACACCGGGGAGCTGTTTTTT
v_gene: TRBV20-1; len: 10; d_gene: -; abundance: many; j_gene: TRBJ1-1; CDR3aa: CSAVLTEAFF; CDR3nt: TGCAGTGCCGTTCTGACTGAAGCTTTCTTT